What follows are 7 T cell receptor beta chains derived from one specimen sequenced in a study of memory CD4+ T cells and cytomegalovirus serostatus. Some clones are missing from TCRdb's copy, which holds only in-frame ones; the method was immunoSEQ multiplex PCR. In the table there are roughly 48,000 clones, around 83% of which are singletons. The sort gate was single viable CD3+CD4+CD8-CD45RO+ cells for memory CD4+ T cells. Sequencing was performed on memory CD4+ T cells from blood. The receptor source for this set is an adult in good health and CMV-seropositive.

This CDR3 reads CASRLHQSNQPQHF. The CDR3 DNA follows: TGTGCCAGCAGATTACATCAGTCCAATCAGCCCCAGCATTTT. This chain uses TRBV27 with TRBJ1-5; D gene ambiguous. V was cut by 6 bases and J by 3 bases, with 12 bases left in between. This CDR3 has 14 amino acids. CDR1 is MNHEY, CDR2 SMNVEV, per germline (reference sequence).

The J gene is TRBJ1-1, the V gene TRBV10-3; TRBD1 matches at 8 bases. V lost 6 bases and J lost 3; bases outside the gene matches: 9. The V gene's germline CDR1 is ENHRY and CDR2 SYGVKD. The CDR3 is 15 amino acids. CDR3 DNA sequence: TGTGCCATCAGCGACAGGGGAAGAACGGACACTGAAGCTTTCTTT. Protein sequence: CAISDRGRTDTEAFF.

This chain joins TRBV15 and TRBJ2-1, with 14 bases aligning to TRBD2. Germline assignment: CDR1 LNHNV and CDR2 YYDKDF (reference sequence). There are 17 residues in the CDR3. With V trimmed by 1 base and J by 7 bases, 6 bases remained unmatched. In nucleotides, the CDR3 is TGTGCCACCAGCAGAGGGCCGGGACTAGCGGGAGAGAATGAGCAGTTCTTC. This translates into CATSRGPGLAGENEQFF.

The chain has TRBV6-5 and TRBJ2-7; D is perhaps TRBD2 (5 bases). This CDR3 spans 13 amino acids. CDR1 and CDR2 from the germline V gene are MNHEY and SVGAGI. Trimming cost V 8 bases and J 4 bases, with 15 bases left between them. CDR3 sequence (DNA): TGTGCCAGCCGGGGTACAATTCGGTACGAGCAGTACTTC. It yields the protein CASRGTIRYEQYF.

This clone was seen a handful of times. V usage is TRBV2 and J usage is TRBJ2-3, with unresolved D. Trimming shortened V by 7 bases and J by 5 bases, and 13 bases separated the two germline ends. The CDR3 is 13 amino acids. Germline loops: CDR1 SNHLY, CDR2 FYNNEI. CDR3 bases: TGTGCCAGCACCCTCCGCCTGGGAGATACGCAGTATTTT. Amino acid sequence: CASTLRLGDTQYF.

CDR3 DNA: TGTGCCAGTAGTTCCTCCTTCTACGAGCAGTACTTC. Encoded protein: CASSSSFYEQYF. This sequence joins TRBV19 and TRBJ2-7; no reliable D call. CDR1 and CDR2 from the germline V gene are LNHDA and SQIVND (reference sequence). The V and J ends lost 5 bases and 3 bases respectively, with 8 bases between them. CDR3 length: 12 amino acids.

The V and J genes are TRBV2 and TRBJ1-2; the D gene is possibly TRBD1 (6 bases). The CDR3 sequence is 12 residues long. From germline, CDR1 is SNHLY and CDR2 FYNNEI. Trimming stripped 7 bases from V and 7 bases from J, with 13 bases between. This CDR3 is CASNEGEVGYTF. For the CDR3, the DNA is TGTGCCAGCAACGAGGGGGAGGTTGGCTACACCTTC.